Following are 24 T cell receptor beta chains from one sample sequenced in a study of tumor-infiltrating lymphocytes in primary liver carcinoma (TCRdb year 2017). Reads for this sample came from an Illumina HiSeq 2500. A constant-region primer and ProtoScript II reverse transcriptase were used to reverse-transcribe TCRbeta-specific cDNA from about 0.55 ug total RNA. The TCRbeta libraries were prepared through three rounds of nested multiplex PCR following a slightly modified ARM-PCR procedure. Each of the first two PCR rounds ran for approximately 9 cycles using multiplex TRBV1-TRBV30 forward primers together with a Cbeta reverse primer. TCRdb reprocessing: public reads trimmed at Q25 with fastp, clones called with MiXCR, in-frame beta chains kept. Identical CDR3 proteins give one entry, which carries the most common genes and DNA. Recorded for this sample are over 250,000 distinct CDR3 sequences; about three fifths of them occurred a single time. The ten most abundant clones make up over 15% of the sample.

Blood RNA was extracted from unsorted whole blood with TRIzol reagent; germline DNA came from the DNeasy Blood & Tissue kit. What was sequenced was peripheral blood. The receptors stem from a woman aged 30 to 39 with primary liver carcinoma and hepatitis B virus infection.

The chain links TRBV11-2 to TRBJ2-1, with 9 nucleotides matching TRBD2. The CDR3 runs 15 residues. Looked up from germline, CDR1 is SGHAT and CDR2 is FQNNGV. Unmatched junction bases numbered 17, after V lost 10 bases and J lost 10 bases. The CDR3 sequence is CATKRGTSGRREQFF. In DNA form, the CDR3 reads TGTGCCACAAAAAGGGGGACCAGCGGGAGGAGGGAGCAGTTCTTC.

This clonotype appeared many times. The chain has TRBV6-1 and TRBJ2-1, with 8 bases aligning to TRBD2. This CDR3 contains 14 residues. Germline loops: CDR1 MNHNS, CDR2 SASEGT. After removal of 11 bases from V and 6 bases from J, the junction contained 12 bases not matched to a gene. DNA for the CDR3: TGTGCCGGGGCGGGAGGACGGGGGATCAATGAGCAGTTCTTC. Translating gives CAGAGGRGINEQFF.

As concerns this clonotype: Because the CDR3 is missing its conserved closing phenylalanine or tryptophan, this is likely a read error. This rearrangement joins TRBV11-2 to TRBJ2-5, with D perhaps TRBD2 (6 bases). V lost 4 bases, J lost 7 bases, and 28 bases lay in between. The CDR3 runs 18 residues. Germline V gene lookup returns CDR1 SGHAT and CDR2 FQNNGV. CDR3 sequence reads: CASSSDRSIRGIFATQYS. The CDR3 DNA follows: TGTGCCAGCAGCTCGGATCGGTCAATTCGGGGGATTTTTGCGACCCAGTACTCT.

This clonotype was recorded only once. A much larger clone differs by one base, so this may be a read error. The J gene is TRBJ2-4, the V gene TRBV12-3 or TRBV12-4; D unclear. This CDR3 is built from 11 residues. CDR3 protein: CANSFNGIQYF. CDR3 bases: TGTGCCAACAGTTTTAATGGCATTCAGTACTTC.

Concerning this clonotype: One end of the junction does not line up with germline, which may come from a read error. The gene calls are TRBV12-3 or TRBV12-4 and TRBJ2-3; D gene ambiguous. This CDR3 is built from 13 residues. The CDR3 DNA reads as TGTGCCAGTTTTGGTCGTAGCACAGATAGGCAGTATTTT. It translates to CASFGRSTDRQYF.

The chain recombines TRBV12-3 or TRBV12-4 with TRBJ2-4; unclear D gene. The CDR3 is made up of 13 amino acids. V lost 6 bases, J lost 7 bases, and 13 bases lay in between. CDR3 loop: CASSRMQGNIQYF. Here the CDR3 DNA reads TGTGCCAGCAGCCGCATGCAAGGGAACATTCAGTACTTC.

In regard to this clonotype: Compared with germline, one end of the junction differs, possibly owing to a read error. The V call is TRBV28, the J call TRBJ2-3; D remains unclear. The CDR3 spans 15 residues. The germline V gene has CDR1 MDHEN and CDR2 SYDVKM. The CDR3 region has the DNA TGTGCCAGCGGTTTAGAGGCCAGACTCACAGATACGCAGTATTTT. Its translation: CASGLEARLTDTQYF. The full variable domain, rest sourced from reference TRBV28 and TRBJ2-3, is DVKVTQSSRYLVKRTGEKVFLECVQDMDHENMFWYRQDPGLGLRLIYFSYDVKMKEKGDIPEGYSVSREKKERFSLILESASTNQTSMYLCASGLEARLTDTQYFGPGTRLTVL.

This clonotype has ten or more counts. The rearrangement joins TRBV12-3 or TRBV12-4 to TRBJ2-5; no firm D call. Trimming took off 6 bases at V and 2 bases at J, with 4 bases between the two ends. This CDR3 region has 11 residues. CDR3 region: CASRQQETQYF. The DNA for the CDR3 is TGTGCCAGCAGACAGCAAGAGACCCAGTACTTC.

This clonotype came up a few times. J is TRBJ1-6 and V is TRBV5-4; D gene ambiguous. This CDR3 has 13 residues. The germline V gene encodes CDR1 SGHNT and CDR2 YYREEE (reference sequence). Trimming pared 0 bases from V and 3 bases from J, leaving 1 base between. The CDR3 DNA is TGTGCCAGCAGCTTGGACTATAATTCACCCCTCCACTTT. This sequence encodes CASSLDYNSPLHF.

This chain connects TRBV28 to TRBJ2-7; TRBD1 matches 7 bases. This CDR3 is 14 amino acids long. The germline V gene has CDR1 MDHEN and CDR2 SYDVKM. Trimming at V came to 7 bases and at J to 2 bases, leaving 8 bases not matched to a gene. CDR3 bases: TGTGCCAGCATTAAATGGACAGGTCCCTACGAGCAGTACTTC. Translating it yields CASIKWTGPYEQYF. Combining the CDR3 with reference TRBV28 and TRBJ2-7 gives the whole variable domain DVKVTQSSRYLVKRTGEKVFLECVQDMDHENMFWYRQDPGLGLRLIYFSYDVKMKEKGDIPEGYSVSREKKERFSLILESASTNQTSMYLCASIKWTGPYEQYFGPGTRLTVT.

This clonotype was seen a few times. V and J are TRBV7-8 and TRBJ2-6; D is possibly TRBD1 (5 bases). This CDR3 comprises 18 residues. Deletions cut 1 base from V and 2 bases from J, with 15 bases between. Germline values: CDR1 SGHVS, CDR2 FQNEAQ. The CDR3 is CASSLGGVGAPGANVLTF. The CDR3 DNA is TGTGCCAGCAGCTTAGGGGGCGTAGGGGCCCCTGGGGCCAACGTCCTGACTTTC.

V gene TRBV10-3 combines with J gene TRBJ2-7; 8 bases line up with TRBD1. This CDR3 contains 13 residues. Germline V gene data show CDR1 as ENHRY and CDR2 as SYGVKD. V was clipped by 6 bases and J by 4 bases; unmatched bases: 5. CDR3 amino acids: CAIRIGQGYEQYF. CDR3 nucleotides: TGTGCCATCAGGATCGGACAGGGTTACGAGCAGTACTTC.

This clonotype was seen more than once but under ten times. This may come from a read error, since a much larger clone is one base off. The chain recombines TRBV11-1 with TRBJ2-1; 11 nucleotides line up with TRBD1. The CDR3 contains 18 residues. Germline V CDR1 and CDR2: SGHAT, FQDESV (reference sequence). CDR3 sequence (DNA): TGTGCCAACAGCTTTAGGCCGGAGACGGGACAGGGGGACGATGAGCAGTTCTTC. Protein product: CANSFRPETGQGDDEQFF.

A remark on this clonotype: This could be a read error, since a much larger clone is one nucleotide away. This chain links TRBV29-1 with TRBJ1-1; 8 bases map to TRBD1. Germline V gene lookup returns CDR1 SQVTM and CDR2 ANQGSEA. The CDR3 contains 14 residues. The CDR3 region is CSVGQAGMNIEAFF. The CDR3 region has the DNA TGCAGCGTGGGACAGGCAGGAATGAACATTGAAGCTTTCTTT.

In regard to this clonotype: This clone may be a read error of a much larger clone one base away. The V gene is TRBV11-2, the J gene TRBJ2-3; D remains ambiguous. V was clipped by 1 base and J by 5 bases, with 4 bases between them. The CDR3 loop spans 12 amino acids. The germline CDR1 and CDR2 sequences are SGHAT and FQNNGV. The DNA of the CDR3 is TGTGCCAGCAGCTTAGTGAAAGATACGCAGTATTTT. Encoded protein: CASSLVKDTQYF.

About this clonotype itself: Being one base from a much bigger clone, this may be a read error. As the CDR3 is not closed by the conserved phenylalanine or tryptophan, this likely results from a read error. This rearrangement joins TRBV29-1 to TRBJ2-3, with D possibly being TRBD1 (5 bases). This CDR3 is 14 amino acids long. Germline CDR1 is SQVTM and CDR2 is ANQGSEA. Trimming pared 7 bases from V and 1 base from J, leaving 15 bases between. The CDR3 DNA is TGCAGCGAGAAAGGGGTAGGGGGCACAGATACGCAGTATTAT. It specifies CSEKGVGGTDTQYY.

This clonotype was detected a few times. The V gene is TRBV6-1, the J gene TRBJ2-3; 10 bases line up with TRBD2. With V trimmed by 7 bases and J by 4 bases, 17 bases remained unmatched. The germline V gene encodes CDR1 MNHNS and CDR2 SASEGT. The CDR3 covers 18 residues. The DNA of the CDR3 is TGTGCCAGCAATCCCTCGGTAGCGGGAGGCAAGGGGGCAGATACGCAGTATTTT. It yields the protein CASNPSVAGGKGADTQYF.

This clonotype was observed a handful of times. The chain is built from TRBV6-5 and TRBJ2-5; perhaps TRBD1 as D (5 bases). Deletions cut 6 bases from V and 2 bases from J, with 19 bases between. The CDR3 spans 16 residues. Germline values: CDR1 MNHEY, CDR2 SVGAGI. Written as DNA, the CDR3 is TGTGCCAGCAGAGAAAGGGGAAGGGTCGGGCAAGAGACCCAGTACTTC. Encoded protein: CASRERGRVGQETQYF.

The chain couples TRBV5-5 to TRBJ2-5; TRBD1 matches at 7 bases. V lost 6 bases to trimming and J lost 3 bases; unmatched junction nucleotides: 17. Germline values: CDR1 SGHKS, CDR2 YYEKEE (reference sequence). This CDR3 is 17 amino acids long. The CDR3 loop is CASNSQDRVWREETQYF. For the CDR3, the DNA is TGTGCCAGCAACTCCCAAGACAGGGTTTGGCGGGAAGAGACCCAGTACTTC.

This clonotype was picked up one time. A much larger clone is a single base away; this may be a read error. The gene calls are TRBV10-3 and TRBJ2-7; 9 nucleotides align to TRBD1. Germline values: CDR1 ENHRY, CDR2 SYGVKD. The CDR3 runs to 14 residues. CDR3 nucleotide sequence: TGTGCCATCGGTGAGTCGGGACAGGGTTACGAGCAGTACTTC. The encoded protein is CAIGESGQGYEQYF.

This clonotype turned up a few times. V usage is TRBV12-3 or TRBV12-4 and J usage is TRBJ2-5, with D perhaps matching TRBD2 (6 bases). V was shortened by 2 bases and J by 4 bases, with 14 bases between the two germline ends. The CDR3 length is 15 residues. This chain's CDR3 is CASSLSGVMGETQYF. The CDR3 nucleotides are TGTGCCAGCAGTTTATCGGGAGTGATGGGAGAGACCCAGTACTTC.

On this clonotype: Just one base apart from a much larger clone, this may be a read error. The CDR3 sequence: CASSQDLTDGSLYEQYV. CDR3 DNA: TGCGCCAGCAGCCAAGATTTGACGGATGGAAGTCTATACGAGCAGTACGTC. This chain links TRBV4-3 with TRBJ2-7; no clear D. The germline CDR1 and CDR2 sequences are LGHNA and YSLEER. V was shortened by 0 bases and J by 4 bases, with 19 bases between the two germline ends. The CDR3 is 17 residues long.

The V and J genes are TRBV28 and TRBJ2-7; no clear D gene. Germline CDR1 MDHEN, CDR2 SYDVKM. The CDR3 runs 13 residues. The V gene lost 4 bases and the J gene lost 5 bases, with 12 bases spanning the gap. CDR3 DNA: TGTGCCAGCAGTTACCCTCGAGTCGACGAGCAGTACTTC. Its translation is CASSYPRVDEQYF.

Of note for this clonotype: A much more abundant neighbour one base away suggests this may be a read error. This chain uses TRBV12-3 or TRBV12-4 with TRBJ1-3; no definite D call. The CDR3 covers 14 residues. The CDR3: CAGSMQETGNTIYF. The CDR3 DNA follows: TGTGCCGGCAGTATGCAGGAGACTGGAAACACCATATATTTT.